The 26 T cell receptor beta chains given below trace back to one sample, sequenced in a study of blood T cell repertoires in COVID-19. Assay: immunoSEQ multiplex PCR; the TCRdb copy retains only in-frame clones and omits some. This table holds 70,000 or so clones, 75% to 80% found once. Sequencing used peripheral blood. The receptors stem from a human donor in a cohort sampled during active COVID-19.

This chain connects TRBV6-1 to TRBJ1-5, with D hard to call. This CDR3 comprises 16 residues. V dropped 1 base and J dropped 0 bases, with 10 bases sitting between them. From germline, CDR1 is MNHNS and CDR2 SASEGT. CDR3 nucleotides: TGTGCCAGCAGTGAAGTGACACTTAGTAGCAATCAGCCCCAGCATTTT. It specifies CASSEVTLSSNQPQHF.

V gene TRBV2 combines with J gene TRBJ2-2, with 16 bases identical to TRBD2. Per germline, CDR1 SNHLY and CDR2 FYNNEI. The length of the CDR3 is 17 residues. Trimming cost V 7 bases and J 6 bases; bases outside gene matches: 8. CDR3 in DNA: TGTGCCAGCATCCCGGGACTAGCGGGAGGGCCCCCCGGGGAGCTGTTTTTT. This gives the protein CASIPGLAGGPPGELFF.

The chain carries TRBV9 and TRBJ1-2; D ambiguous. The germline CDR1 and CDR2 sequences are SGDLS and YYNGEE. The CDR3 runs to 14 residues. Deletions cut 3 bases from V and 2 bases from J, with 11 bases between. The CDR3 sequence: CASSGNPGNYGYTF. CDR3 in DNA: TGTGCCAGCAGCGGGAACCCGGGAAACTATGGCTACACCTTC.

The chain has TRBV6-5 and TRBJ2-7, with D maybe TRBD2 (5 bases). V lost 7 bases to trimming and J lost 4 bases, with 14 bases between them. In germline, CDR1 is MNHEY, CDR2 SVGAGI. CDR3 size: 13 residues. CDR3 nucleotide sequence: TGTGCCAGCACCTCAACTAGAAATTACGAGCAGTACTTC. Amino acid sequence: CASTSTRNYEQYF.

This clone is a singleton in its sample. The chain links TRBV30 to TRBJ2-3, with D possibly TRBD2 on 5 matching bases. The CDR3 spans 13 residues. Germline-derived CDR1 and CDR2 are GTSNPN and SVGIG (reference sequence). V was shortened by 1 base and J by 5 bases, with 10 bases between the two germline ends. CDR3 nucleotide sequence: TGTGCCTGGAGTGCGGGCCGGGGAGATACGCAGTATTTT. Encoded protein: CAWSAGRGDTQYF.

The chain employs TRBV7-9 and TRBJ2-6; unclear D gene. V was pared by 5 bases and J by 12 bases, with 17 bases between. This CDR3 contains 14 residues. The germline CDR1 and CDR2 sequences are SEHNR and FQNEAQ (reference sequence). The CDR3 sequence: CASSARGTLSVLTF. The CDR3 DNA reads as TGTGCCAGCAGCGCGAGAGGCACACTCAGCGTCCTGACTTTC.

V usage is TRBV4-2 and J usage is TRBJ2-1; 7 nucleotides line up with TRBD2. This CDR3 region has 14 residues. J gave up 7 bases and V 0 bases, and 3 bases lay outside the gene matches. Germline V gene sequence: CDR1 LGHNA, CDR2 YNFKEQ. The CDR3 sequence is CASSQDGGRNEQFF. Here the CDR3 DNA reads TGTGCCAGCAGCCAAGACGGCGGGAGAAATGAGCAGTTCTTC.

The genes are TRBV6-6 and TRBJ2-1, with 8 bases identical to TRBD2. The CDR3 spans 16 residues. V was clipped by 5 bases and J by 8 bases; unmatched bases: 14. The V gene's germline CDR1 is MNHNY and CDR2 SVGAGI (reference sequence). Here the CDR3 reads CASSPGRGATEDEQFF. In DNA, the CDR3 is TGTGCCAGCAGTCCCGGGAGGGGCGCGACTGAGGATGAGCAGTTCTTC.

The sample holds a few counts of this clone. The chain combines TRBV6-7 with TRBJ1-2; D is possibly TRBD1 (6 bases). TRBV6-7 is known as an ORF, though its function is uncertain. The V and J ends lost 9 bases and 7 bases respectively, with 24 bases between them. There are 15 residues in the CDR3. As DNA, the CDR3 is TGTGCCAGACCTGAACAGGGAAGTTTTTGGTGTGGCTACACCTTC. It is translated as CARPEQGSFWCGYTF.

This clone was counted a few times. V and J are TRBV19 and TRBJ1-5; possible D gene TRBD1, 5 bases. V was clipped by 0 bases and J by 5 bases, with 5 bases between them. The germline CDR1 and CDR2 sequences are LNHDA and SQIVND (reference sequence). CDR3 length equals 13 residues. Here the CDR3 DNA reads TGTGCCAGTAGTATAGACAGGGATCAGCCCCAGCATTTT. It is translated as CASSIDRDQPQHF.

The J gene is TRBJ1-4, the V gene TRBV10-3; the match to TRBD1 covers 10 bases. CDR1 and CDR2 from the germline V gene are ENHRY and SYGVKD. The CDR3 has 16 residues. V was clipped by 4 bases and J by 7 bases; unmatched bases: 9. This CDR3 is CAISAGQGEGFEKLFF. DNA of the CDR3: TGTGCCATCAGTGCAGGACAGGGGGAGGGTTTTGAAAAACTGTTTTTT.

V gene TRBV6-6 combines with J gene TRBJ1-6, with D possibly matching TRBD1 (6 bases). Trimming took off 3 bases at V and 8 bases at J, with 11 bases between the two ends. CDR1 and CDR2 from the germline V gene are MNHNY and SVGAGI (reference sequence). The CDR3 runs 14 residues. CDR3 sequence (DNA): TGTGCCAGCAGTTATGGACAGAAGGATTCACCCCTCCACTTT. It translates to CASSYGQKDSPLHF.

This clone has only one observation. This chain links TRBV2 with TRBJ2-7; 8 bases are a match to TRBD1. The CDR3 runs 14 residues. Germline CDR1 SNHLY, CDR2 FYNNEI. Trimming cost V 6 bases and J 4 bases; bases outside gene matches: 8. CDR3 residues: CASRTGQGKYEQYF. The CDR3 nucleotides read TGTGCCAGCAGGACCGGACAGGGAAAGTACGAGCAGTACTTC.

This clone was detected only a few times. The chain recombines TRBV5-4 with TRBJ1-2; the D gene is possibly TRBD1 (5 bases). The CDR3 extends over 14 amino acids. V gave up 4 bases and J gave up 5 bases, with 15 bases separating them. CDR1 and CDR2 from the germline V gene are SGHNT and YYREEE (reference sequence). The CDR3 is CASSPNGGTYGYTF. DNA for the CDR3: TGTGCCAGCAGCCCCAACGGGGGAACTTATGGCTACACCTTC.

The chain couples TRBV10-2 to TRBJ2-7; 8 positions agree with TRBD1. Per germline, CDR1 WSHSY and CDR2 SAAADI. The CDR3 is made up of 16 amino acids. V was pared by 2 bases and J by 5 bases, with 11 bases of the junction left unmatched. The CDR3 protein is CASSERVETGVDEQYF. In DNA form, the CDR3 reads TGCGCCAGCAGTGAGCGCGTCGAGACAGGGGTAGACGAGCAGTACTTC.

This clone appeared a few times. This rearrangement joins TRBV11-3 to TRBJ2-5; D unclear. CDR1 is SGHNT, CDR2 YENEEA, per germline. The ends were cut back, 5 bases at V and 4 bases at J, with 8 bases in the middle. This CDR3 spans 12 amino acids. The CDR3 reads CASSATGETQYF. Here the CDR3 DNA reads TGTGCCAGCAGCGCGACGGGAGAGACCCAGTACTTC.

This clone occurred a few times. The chain carries TRBV5-6 and TRBJ1-6; 10 bases fit TRBD1. The V gene's germline CDR1 is SGHDT and CDR2 YYEEEE. Trimming took 3 bases from V and 10 from J; bases not matched to a gene: 10. This CDR3 spans 16 amino acids. CDR3 DNA sequence: TGTGCCAGCAGCTGGCGACAGGGGGCACCCAGGTCACCCCTCCACTTT. Protein sequence: CASSWRQGAPRSPLHF.

The rearrangement joins TRBV27 to TRBJ1-6, with 11 bases identical to TRBD1. The CDR3 length is 15 residues. The junction had 5 bases not matched to a gene; V was cut back by 3 bases and J by 10 bases. From germline, CDR1 is MNHEY and CDR2 SMNVEV (reference sequence). The CDR3 is CASSFSDRGQSPLHF. The CDR3, as DNA: TGTGCCAGCAGTTTTTCGGACAGGGGGCAATCACCCCTCCACTTT.

The CDR3 loop reads CASSHWTSGSYEQFF. CDR3 nucleotides: TGTGCCAGCAGCCATTGGACTAGCGGGAGCTATGAGCAGTTCTTC. The V call is TRBV3-1 (or the pseudogene TRBV3-2), the J call TRBJ2-1; 13 nucleotides agree with TRBD2. This CDR3 has 15 residues. With V trimmed by 3 bases and J by 8 bases, 4 bases remained unmatched. Germline V gene lookup returns CDR1 LGHDT and CDR2 YNNKEL (reference sequence).

This rearrangement joins TRBV30 to TRBJ2-1; possible D gene TRBD2, 5 bases. V lost 2 bases, J lost 0 bases, and 17 bases lay in between. The germline CDR1 and CDR2 sequences are GTSNPN and SVGIG (reference sequence). The CDR3 runs 17 residues. CDR3 amino acids: CAWSPRGGSYSYNEQFF. In DNA, the CDR3 is TGTGCCTGGAGTCCGAGAGGAGGTTCCTACTCCTACAATGAGCAGTTCTTC.

The chain has TRBV28 and TRBJ1-3; D may be TRBD1 (6 bases). Germline CDR1 reads MDHEN; CDR2 reads SYDVKM. With 6 bases removed from V and 3 bases from J, the gap between germline ends came to 9 bases. The length of the CDR3 is 13 residues. DNA of the CDR3: TGTGCCAGCAGCTCAGGGGATGGAAACACCATATATTTT. Residues: CASSSGDGNTIYF.

This sequence joins TRBV27 and TRBJ2-7, with D perhaps TRBD1 (6 bases). The CDR3 consists of 15 residues. The V gene's germline CDR1 is MNHEY and CDR2 SMNVEV (reference sequence). Trimming shortened V by 6 bases and J by 1 base, and 16 bases separated the two germline ends. The CDR3, as DNA: TGTGCCAGCAGCCAGGGGTCTGGACAGTCCTACGAGCAGTACTTC. It yields the protein CASSQGSGQSYEQYF.

This chain joins TRBV28 and TRBJ2-4; 9 nucleotides align to TRBD1. The junction had 10 bases not matched to a gene; V was cut back by 5 bases and J by 2 bases. The CDR3 has 17 amino acids. Germline V gives CDR1 MDHEN, CDR2 SYDVKM. The CDR3 sequence is CASSPRQGDGTKNIQYF. The CDR3 DNA is TGTGCCAGCAGTCCCCGACAGGGGGATGGGACCAAAAACATTCAGTACTTC.

The rearrangement uses TRBV2 and TRBJ1-3; D possibly corresponds to TRBD1 (5 bases). The CDR3 is made up of 17 amino acids. Germline lookup yields CDR1 SNHLY and CDR2 FYNNEI. V lost 6 bases, J lost 6 bases, and 24 bases lay in between. The CDR3 is CASSQIGGTGAINTIYF. The CDR3, as DNA: TGTGCCAGCAGCCAAATTGGGGGGACCGGAGCGATAAACACCATATATTTT.

V gene TRBV29-1 combines with J gene TRBJ2-3; 10 bases fit TRBD1. The V gene's germline CDR1 is SQVTM and CDR2 ANQGSEA. CDR3 size: 14 residues. Germline trimming cut 7 bases from V and 3 bases from J; bases unmatched to any gene: 7. This chain's CDR3 is CSDGTGEATDTQYF. The DNA of the CDR3 is TGCAGCGACGGGACAGGGGAGGCGACAGATACGCAGTATTTT.

V usage is TRBV18 and J usage is TRBJ1-1; TRBD1 aligns across 7 bases. V was pared by 3 bases and J by 0 bases, with 4 bases of the junction left unmatched. This CDR3 contains 15 residues. CDR1 and CDR2 (germline): KGHSH, LQKENI. CDR3 coding DNA: TGTGCCAGCTCACCGGAGACAGGGATGAACACTGAAGCTTTCTTT. It codes for CASSPETGMNTEAFF.